These 19 T cell receptor beta chains originate from one sample sequenced in a study of blood T cell repertoires in COVID-19. TCRdb keeps only in-frame clones here, not all; method: immunoSEQ multiplex PCR. This table holds hundreds of thousands of clones, about 90% found once. Source material: PBMCs or T cells enriched from blood (not recorded which). Source of these receptors: a young woman who had recovered from COVID-19.

This chain uses TRBV29-1 with TRBJ1-3; 8 bases match TRBD1. Germline V gene lookup returns CDR1 SQVTM and CDR2 ANQGSEA. This CDR3 comprises 12 residues. The CDR3 loop reads CGTGQPPHTIYF. The CDR3 DNA reads as TGCGGGACAGGACAGCCGCCCCACACCATATATTTT.

The V and J genes are TRBV11-2 and TRBJ2-6; 16 bases agree with TRBD2. CDR3 length: 18 residues. The V gene end was trimmed by 4 bases and the J gene end by 3 bases; junction bases not matched to a gene: 3. Germline CDR1 SGHAT, CDR2 FQNNGV. In DNA form, the CDR3 reads TGTGCCAGCAGCTCGGGACTAGCGGGGGGGCTTGGGGCCAACGTCCTGACTTTC. Protein sequence: CASSSGLAGGLGANVLTF.

This chain links TRBV7-2 with TRBJ2-5; weak D call: TRBD1 (5 bases). From germline, CDR1 is SGHTA and CDR2 FQGNSA. The V end was cut by 6 bases, the J end by 5 bases, with 22 bases between. The CDR3 runs to 16 residues. The CDR3 sequence: CASRARAEGARETQYF. The CDR3 DNA sequence: TGTGCCAGCAGGGCTCGTGCGGAAGGGGCAAGGGAGACCCAGTACTTC.

The rearrangement joins TRBV19 to TRBJ1-6, with TRBD1 matching over 9 bases. CDR1 is LNHDA, CDR2 SQIVND, per germline (reference sequence). V shed 6 bases, J shed 9 bases, and the junction held 3 bases outside the gene matches. The CDR3 has 13 residues. The CDR3 loop is CASRGQGASPLHF. CDR3 nucleotide sequence: TGTGCCAGTAGGGGACAGGGTGCTTCACCCCTCCACTTT.

V gene TRBV27 combines with J gene TRBJ2-3; TRBD1 might be the D (6 bases). The CDR3 spans 15 residues. From germline, CDR1 is MNHEY and CDR2 SMNVEV (reference sequence). V gave up 6 bases and J gave up 2 bases, with 15 bases separating them. The DNA of the CDR3 is TGTGCCAGCAGCTCACGGGACACATACACAGATACGCAGTATTTT. Its protein product is CASSSRDTYTDTQYF.

V usage is TRBV4-1 and J usage is TRBJ1-6, with TRBD1 as a possible D gene (6 bases). The CDR3 totals 15 residues. Trimming removed 0 bases at V and 8 bases at J, with 11 bases between. Germline CDR1 MGHRA, CDR2 YSYEKL. In DNA, the CDR3 is TGCGCCAGCAGCCAAGAAGGGGGGGTTGATTCACCCCTCCACTTT. It yields the protein CASSQEGGVDSPLHF.

V is TRBV5-5 and J is TRBJ1-4; 11 bases are a match to TRBD1. Trimming at V came to 3 bases and at J to 2 bases, leaving 3 bases not matched to a gene. Germline CDR1 is SGHKS and CDR2 is YYEKEE (reference sequence). This CDR3 comprises 16 residues. CDR3 loop: CASSSGQGATNEKLFF. For the CDR3, the DNA is TGTGCCAGCAGCTCAGGACAGGGGGCGACTAATGAAAAACTGTTTTTT.

About this clone itself: One end of the junction does not line up with germline, which may come from a read error. The gene calls are TRBV6-2 or TRBV6-3 and TRBJ2-5; D not certain. The CDR3 contains 11 residues. Per the germline V gene, CDR1 is MNHEY and CDR2 is SVGEGT. CDR3 sequence reads: CASSYGLKQDF. CDR3 bases: TGTGCCAGCAGTTACGGCCTCAAGCAGGACTTC.

The gene calls are TRBV6-5 and TRBJ2-3; 8 bases align to TRBD1. The V gene end was trimmed by 0 bases and the J gene end by 8 bases; junction bases not matched to a gene: 7. CDR3 length equals 15 residues. Per germline, CDR1 MNHEY and CDR2 SVGAGI. CDR3 in DNA: TGTGCCAGCAGTTACTCGGACAGGGAAAGGGGTACGCAGTATTTT. This sequence encodes CASSYSDRERGTQYF.

This clone was seen a few times. The chain recombines TRBV9 with TRBJ1-6, with unresolved D. V lost 2 bases to trimming and J lost 7 bases, with 16 bases between them. This CDR3 region has 16 residues. Germline V lookup: CDR1 SGDLS, CDR2 YYNGEE. In DNA form, the CDR3 reads TGTGCCAGCAGCGTGGGTGATACCCACTACAATTCACCCCTCCACTTT. Its protein product is CASSVGDTHYNSPLHF. Supplemented by reference TRBV9 and TRBJ1-6, the full variable domain reads DSGVTQTPKHLITATGQRVTLRCSPRSGDLSVYWYQQSLDQGLQFLIQYYNGEERAKGNILERFSAQQFPDLHSELNLSSLELGDSALYFCASSVGDTHYNSPLHFGNGTRLTVT.

This chain joins TRBV7-2 and TRBJ2-2; weak D call: TRBD1 (5 bases). V gave up 8 bases and J gave up 0 bases, with 16 bases separating them. This CDR3 region has 16 residues. Germline CDR1 reads SGHTA; CDR2 reads FQGNSA. The chain's CDR3 is CASSTDRPANTGELFF. The DNA for the CDR3 is TGTGCCAGCTCAACTGACAGACCGGCGAACACCGGGGAGCTGTTTTTT.

The gene calls are TRBV5-5 and TRBJ2-6; D may be TRBD1 (6 bases). CDR3 length equals 15 residues. V lost 4 bases and J 1 base, leaving 9 bases between the germline ends. Germline CDR1 is SGHKS and CDR2 is YYEKEE (reference sequence). Here the CDR3 reads CASSPTGSGANVLTF. In DNA, the CDR3 is TGTGCCAGCAGCCCGACAGGATCTGGGGCCAACGTCCTGACTTTC.

The chain is built from TRBV27 and TRBJ2-5; D unclear. There are 15 residues in the CDR3. V lost 0 bases and J 0 bases, leaving 8 bases between the germline ends. In germline, CDR1 is MNHEY, CDR2 SMNVEV (reference sequence). The CDR3 here is CASSLSGTNQETQYF. CDR3 coding DNA: TGTGCCAGCAGTTTATCTGGTACTAACCAAGAGACCCAGTACTTC.

The chain recombines TRBV6-5 with TRBJ1-3, with TRBD1 identical over 8 bases. V was pared by 0 bases and J by 3 bases, with 4 bases of the junction left unmatched. The CDR3 runs to 16 residues. CDR1 MNHEY and CDR2 SVGAGI come from the germline V gene. CDR3: CASSYSSGGVGNTIYF. The CDR3, as DNA: TGTGCCAGCAGTTACTCATCAGGGGGCGTTGGAAACACCATATATTTT.

This chain uses TRBV11-3 with TRBJ1-1, with a tentative D call TRBD1 (5 bases). The CDR3 covers 14 residues. Germline assignment: CDR1 SGHNT and CDR2 YENEEA. Deletions cut 0 bases from V and 2 bases from J, with 7 bases between. The CDR3 DNA reads as TGTGCCAGCAGCTTAGATGGGACTAACACTGAAGCTTTCTTT. It specifies CASSLDGTNTEAFF.

The rearrangement uses TRBV2 and TRBJ2-5; TRBD2 aligns across 11 bases. The CDR3 runs 16 residues. CDR1 and CDR2 (germline): SNHLY, FYNNEI. Germline trimming cut 3 bases from V and 5 bases from J; bases unmatched to any gene: 8. This chain's CDR3 is CASSDPSSSGGETQYF. CDR3 sequence (DNA): TGTGCCAGCAGTGACCCATCTTCTAGCGGGGGGGAGACCCAGTACTTC.

This clone was observed a single time. The V and J genes are TRBV9 and TRBJ2-3; 14 positions match TRBD2. Trimming took 4 bases from V and 4 from J; bases not matched to a gene: 8. Germline V gene sequence: CDR1 SGDLS, CDR2 YYNGEE. The CDR3 contains 17 residues. CDR3 loop: CASSLGLAGASADTQYF. CDR3 bases: TGTGCCAGCAGCCTGGGACTAGCGGGGGCTTCCGCAGATACGCAGTATTTT.

V and J are TRBV27 and TRBJ1-4; perhaps TRBD1 as D (5 bases). With 9 bases removed from V and 7 bases from J, the gap between germline ends came to 12 bases. This CDR3 has 12 amino acids. Germline V gene sequence: CDR1 MNHEY, CDR2 SMNVEV (reference sequence). The CDR3 DNA follows: TGTGCCAGTTCGGACATCGGTGAAAAACTGTTTTTT. Translation: CASSDIGEKLFF.

V and J are TRBV25-1 and TRBJ1-6; 11 bases match TRBD1. This CDR3 has 16 amino acids. Germline V gives CDR1 MGHDK, CDR2 SYGVNS. J was trimmed by 8 bases and V by 1 base; bases with no gene match: 4. The CDR3 nucleotides read TGTGCCAGCAGTGAATTAGGGACAGGGGGAGATTCACCCCTCCACTTT. Encoded protein: CASSELGTGGDSPLHF.